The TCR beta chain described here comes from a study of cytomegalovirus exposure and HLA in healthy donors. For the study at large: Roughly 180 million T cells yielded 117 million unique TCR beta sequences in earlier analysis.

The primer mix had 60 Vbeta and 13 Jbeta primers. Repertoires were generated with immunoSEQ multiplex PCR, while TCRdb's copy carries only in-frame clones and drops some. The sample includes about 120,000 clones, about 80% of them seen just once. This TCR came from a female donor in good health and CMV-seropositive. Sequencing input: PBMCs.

In DNA form, the CDR3 reads TGTGCCAGTAGGGTTAGTCTGAATCAGCCCCAGCATTTT. Its protein is CASRVSLNQPQHF. The V call is TRBV19, the J call TRBJ1-5, with D uncertain. V gave up 6 bases and J gave up 4 bases, with 10 bases separating them. Germline V CDR1 and CDR2: LNHDA, SQIVND (reference sequence). The CDR3 has 13 residues.